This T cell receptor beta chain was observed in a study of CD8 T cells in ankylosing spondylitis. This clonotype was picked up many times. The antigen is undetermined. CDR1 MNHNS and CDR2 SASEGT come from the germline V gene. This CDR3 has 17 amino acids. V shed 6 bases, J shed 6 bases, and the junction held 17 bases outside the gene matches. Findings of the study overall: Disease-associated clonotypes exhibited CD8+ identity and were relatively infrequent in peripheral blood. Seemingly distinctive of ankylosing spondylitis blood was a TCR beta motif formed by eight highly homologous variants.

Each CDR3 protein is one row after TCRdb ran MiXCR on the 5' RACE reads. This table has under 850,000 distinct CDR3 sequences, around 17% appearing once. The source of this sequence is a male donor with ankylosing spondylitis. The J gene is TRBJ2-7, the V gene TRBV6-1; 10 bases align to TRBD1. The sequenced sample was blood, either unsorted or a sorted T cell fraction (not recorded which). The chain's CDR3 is CASRTGGNRFDSFEQYF. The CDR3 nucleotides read TGTGCCAGCAGGACAGGGGGCAATAGATTTGATAGCTTCGAGCAGTACTTC.